This passage covers 23 T cell receptor beta chains from one sample sequenced in a study of PD-1 blockade in classical Hodgkin lymphoma. Time point specified: cycle 4 day 1 (C4D1), after more than five weeks of nivolumab. Each patient's relapse followed autologous stem cell transplantation, and brentuximab vedotin exposure varied. Isolation of CD4+ T cells from thawed PBMCs was performed by magnetic negative selection. Measured with immunoSEQ multiplex PCR; TCRdb has only the in-frame clones, and not every one. The repertoire holds 34,000 or so clones, with approximately 90% as singletons. Here the sequenced sample was CD4+ T cells from blood, taken before the fourth cycle of nivolumab. The receptors here all came from a human donor with classical Hodgkin lymphoma.

The chain links TRBV5-1 to TRBJ2-2; D uncertain. Trimming stripped 2 bases from V and 9 bases from J, with 11 bases between. This CDR3 region has 13 residues. Germline CDR1 SGHRS, CDR2 YFSETQ. The CDR3: CASSLVPVRELFF. CDR3 sequence (DNA): TGCGCCAGCAGCTTAGTCCCGGTCAGGGAGCTGTTTTTT.

V is TRBV27 and J is TRBJ2-1; D possibly uses TRBD1 or TRBD2 (5 bases each). Germline CDR1 and CDR2: MNHEY and SMNVEV (reference sequence). Trimming cost V 4 bases and J 4 bases, with 20 bases left between them. There are 17 residues in the CDR3. The CDR3 DNA is TGTGCCAGCAGTTCCCCGGGACGCGGAGGAGGTTACAATGAGCAGTTCTTC. It encodes CASSSPGRGGGYNEQFF.

The V and J genes are TRBV6-1 and TRBJ2-1; 8 bases fit TRBD2. The trim removed 3 bases at V and 9 bases at J, leaving 7 bases unmatched. This CDR3 is built from 14 residues. The germline gives CDR1 MNHNS, CDR2 SASEGT. This CDR3 reads CASSDLGLASEQFF. CDR3 nucleotides: TGTGCCAGCAGTGATCTAGGACTAGCTAGTGAGCAGTTCTTC.

This clone was counted only a few times. V usage is TRBV25-1 and J usage is TRBJ1-2, with TRBD1 identical over 7 bases. Germline V gene sequence: CDR1 MGHDK, CDR2 SYGVNS. CDR3 length: 12 amino acids. The V and J ends lost 6 bases and 8 bases, in that order; junction bases with no gene match: 6. The CDR3 region has the DNA TGTGCCAGCAGCCGACAGGGCGAGGGCTACACCTTC. It is translated as CASSRQGEGYTF.

This clone was seen a single time. The chain couples TRBV5-1 to TRBJ1-1, with 9 bases fitting TRBD1. The length of the CDR3 is 15 residues. Germline V CDR1 and CDR2: SGHRS, YFSETQ. J gave up 4 bases and V 3 bases, and 7 bases lay outside the gene matches. This CDR3 reads CASSSLTGGGTEAFF. The CDR3 nucleotides read TGCGCCAGCAGCTCCCTAACAGGGGGCGGCACTGAAGCTTTCTTT. Based on the CDR3 plus reference TRBV5-1 and TRBJ1-1, the full variable domain is KAGVTQTPRYLIKTRGQQVTLSCSPISGHRSVSWYQQTPGQGLQFLFEYFSETQRNKGNFPGRFSGRQFSNSRSEMNVSTLELGDSALYLCASSSLTGGGTEAFFGQGTRLTVV.

This chain connects TRBV28 to TRBJ2-3; D ambiguous. Trimming stripped 2 bases from V and 5 bases from J, with 2 bases between. The CDR3 runs to 11 residues. Per germline, CDR1 MDHEN and CDR2 SYDVKM. This CDR3 reads CASSLVDTQYF. CDR3 in DNA: TGTGCCAGCAGTTTAGTAGATACGCAGTATTTT.

The rearrangement links TRBV18 to TRBJ1-2; 9 nucleotides match TRBD1. With V trimmed by 0 bases and J by 0 bases, 5 bases remained unmatched. Per germline, CDR1 KGHSH and CDR2 LQKENI. CDR3 length: 17 residues. The CDR3 DNA reads as TGTGCCAGCTCACCACCGGAAAGGACAGGGGCTAACTATGGCTACACCTTC. Its translation: CASSPPERTGANYGYTF. The full variable domain, rest sourced from reference TRBV18 and TRBJ1-2, is NAGVMQNPRHLVRRRGQEARLRCSPMKGHSHVYWYRQLPEEGLKFMVYLQKENIIDESGMPKERFSAEFPKEGPSILRIQQVVRGDSAAYFCASSPPERTGANYGYTFGSGTRLTVV.

The J gene is TRBJ2-7, the V gene TRBV18; D perhaps matches TRBD1 (6 bases). This CDR3 is 15 amino acids long. V dropped 3 bases and J dropped 2 bases, with 14 bases sitting between them. CDR1 is KGHSH, CDR2 LQKENI, per germline. CDR3 amino acids: CASSPRGHTPYEQYF. In DNA form, the CDR3 reads TGTGCCAGCTCACCTAGGGGACATACTCCCTACGAGCAGTACTTC.

The rearrangement uses TRBV18 and TRBJ1-2; no clear D gene. The germline CDR1 and CDR2 sequences are KGHSH and LQKENI. The ends were cut back, 6 bases at V and 0 bases at J, with 11 bases in the middle. The CDR3 is made up of 14 amino acids. The CDR3, as DNA: TGTGCCAGCTCCGGTGGAAGAGCTAACTATGGCTACACCTTC. It encodes CASSGGRANYGYTF.

The chain joins TRBV18 to TRBJ2-2, with 8 bases fitting TRBD1. The CDR3 has 17 residues. Germline V CDR1 and CDR2: KGHSH, LQKENI. V lost 3 bases to trimming and J lost 3 bases; unmatched junction nucleotides: 9. The CDR3: CASSPPGGQGDTGELFF. The CDR3, as DNA: TGTGCCAGCTCACCCCCTGGTGGACAGGGCGACACCGGGGAGCTGTTTTTT.

CDR3 nucleotide sequence: TGCGCCAGCAGCCAAGTCTCGGGCGGCGGGAGCCCCACTTACAATGAGCAGTTCTTC. Protein: CASSQVSGGGSPTYNEQFF. The chain carries TRBV4-1 and TRBJ2-1, with TRBD2 matching over 7 bases. The CDR3 has 19 amino acids. Germline V gene lookup returns CDR1 MGHRA and CDR2 YSYEKL. Trimming at V came to 1 base and at J to 4 bases, leaving 16 bases not matched to a gene.

The rearrangement joins TRBV19 to TRBJ1-1; D unclear. The germline gives CDR1 LNHDA, CDR2 SQIVND (reference sequence). Trimming removed 3 bases at V and 0 bases at J, with 8 bases between. The length of the CDR3 is 14 residues. CDR3 sequence reads: CASSMAAVNTEAFF. CDR3 bases: TGTGCCAGTAGTATGGCGGCGGTGAACACTGAAGCTTTCTTT.

This chain connects TRBV6-5 to TRBJ1-1, with D hard to call. The germline V and J ends were trimmed by 5 bases and 5 bases, with 9 bases remaining between them. The CDR3 runs 12 residues. From germline, CDR1 is MNHEY and CDR2 SVGAGI. CDR3 coding DNA: TGTGCCAGCAGTCACACCGCGACTGAAGCTTTCTTT. Encoded protein: CASSHTATEAFF.

J is TRBJ2-7 and V is TRBV19; D is undetermined. Germline values: CDR1 LNHDA, CDR2 SQIVND (reference sequence). V was cut by 4 bases and J by 0 bases, with 10 bases left in between. The CDR3 is made up of 14 amino acids. The CDR3 loop is CASSNRASSYEQYF. Here the CDR3 DNA reads TGTGCCAGTAGTAATCGGGCCAGCTCCTACGAGCAGTACTTC.

The chain uses TRBV19 and TRBJ1-4; tentative D call: TRBD1 (6 bases). The CDR3 contains 13 residues. Germline loops: CDR1 LNHDA, CDR2 SQIVND (reference sequence). Trimming took 6 bases from V and 7 from J, leaving 12 bases between them. CDR3 DNA sequence: TGTGCCAGTAGCCGGCAGGGGTTTGAAAAACTGTTTTTT. This translates into CASSRQGFEKLFF.

The chain uses TRBV6-1 and TRBJ2-5; 7 nucleotides agree with TRBD1. The CDR3 loop spans 15 amino acids. J was trimmed by 2 bases and V by 4 bases; bases with no gene match: 7. Germline CDR1 MNHNS, CDR2 SASEGT. The CDR3 bases are TGTGCCAGCAGTGGAGGGACAGCACCACAAGAGACCCAGTACTTC. This gives the protein CASSGGTAPQETQYF.

The chain links TRBV29-1 to TRBJ1-5; the match to TRBD1 covers 11 bases. CDR1 and CDR2 (germline): SQVTM, ANQGSEA. V dropped 6 bases and J dropped 5; count of bases not matched to a gene: 6. CDR3 length equals 14 residues. The CDR3 DNA reads TGCAGCGTAGGGGACAGGGGGGACTATCAGCCCCAGCATTTT. Its translation: CSVGDRGDYQPQHF. Supplemented by reference TRBV29-1 and TRBJ1-5, the full variable domain reads SAVISQKPSRDICQRGTSLTIQCQVDSQVTMMFWYRQQPGQSLTLIATANQGSEATYESGFVIDKFPISRPNLTFSTLTVSNMSPEDSSIYLCSVGDRGDYQPQHFGDGTRLSIL.

The genes are TRBV5-1 and TRBJ2-7, with D unresolved. The length of the CDR3 is 11 residues. Germline V gives CDR1 SGHRS, CDR2 YFSETQ. The V gene lost 5 bases and the J gene lost 4 bases, with 7 bases spanning the gap. CDR3 sequence reads: CASRSEYEQYF. As DNA, the CDR3 is TGCGCCAGCAGAAGTGAATACGAGCAGTACTTC.

The chain employs TRBV4-1 and TRBJ2-5; D gene unclear. Germline-derived CDR1 and CDR2 are MGHRA and YSYEKL. CDR3 size: 13 residues. Trimming cost V 3 bases and J 7 bases, with 12 bases left between them. CDR3 region: CASSHAVLVTQYF. Here the CDR3 DNA reads TGCGCCAGCAGCCACGCTGTGCTGGTGACCCAGTACTTC.

The chain couples TRBV7-2 to TRBJ2-3; TRBD1 is a possible D gene (6 bases). The CDR3 length is 13 residues. The germline V gene has CDR1 SGHTA and CDR2 FQGNSA. The ends were cut back, 6 bases at V and 5 bases at J, with 12 bases in the middle. The CDR3 coding sequence is TGTGCCAGCAGAAAAAACAGGGTAGATACGCAGTATTTT. This encodes CASRKNRVDTQYF.

The genes are TRBV5-1 and TRBJ1-1; 7 bases map to TRBD1. V lost 4 bases to trimming and J lost 3 bases; unmatched junction nucleotides: 9. The germline V gene has CDR1 SGHRS and CDR2 YFSETQ. The CDR3 runs 15 residues. CDR3 DNA: TGCGCCAGCAGCCGATCAGGGGGGCCGGACACTGAAGCTTTCTTT. Its protein is CASSRSGGPDTEAFF.

This clone was counted only a few times. The V gene is TRBV18, the J gene TRBJ2-1; a possible D gene is TRBD2 (6 bases). CDR3 length: 16 residues. The germline CDR1 and CDR2 sequences are KGHSH and LQKENI. The V gene lost 3 bases and the J gene lost 0 bases, with 12 bases spanning the gap. CDR3 region: CASSPTIGSSYNEQFF. Written as DNA, the CDR3 is TGTGCCAGCTCACCGACTATCGGGAGCTCCTACAATGAGCAGTTCTTC.

V gene TRBV19 combines with J gene TRBJ2-5; D is possibly TRBD2 (6 bases). Between the trimmed V and J ends, which lost 3 bases and 5 bases, there was a span of 13 bases. The CDR3 is 14 amino acids. Germline CDR1 and CDR2: LNHDA and SQIVND (reference sequence). The CDR3 DNA reads TGTGCCAGTAGTATTACTAGCTTGCAGGAGACCCAGTACTTC. Amino acids: CASSITSLQETQYF.